This entry is about one TCR beta chain. The record originates from a study of cytomegalovirus exposure and HLA in healthy donors. 13 Jbeta primers and 60 Vbeta primers were used for the PCR. Method: immunoSEQ multiplex PCR; TCRdb's copy keeps in-frame clones and lacks some. The sample has 130,000 to 150,000 clones, roughly 80% seen once. The CDR3 runs 12 residues. The germline gives CDR1 SQVTM, CDR2 ANQGSEA. The trim removed 3 bases at V and 3 bases at J, leaving 1 base unmatched. The chain is built from TRBV29-1 and TRBJ2-7, with 8 nucleotides matching TRBD1. This clonotype was obtained from a man aged 35 to 55 in good health and CMV-seropositive. Source material: PBMCs. CDR3 loop: CSVDGQGYEQYF. CDR3 nucleotide sequence: TGCAGCGTTGACGGACAGGGCTACGAGCAGTACTTC.